The entry below gives a single T cell receptor (beta chain) sequence along with its context. Its binding antigen is unknown. Per-base quality was not reported, and no clone a single base away is much larger than it. This entry belongs to a study of blood T cell repertoires in COVID-19 (dated by TCRdb to 2020 to 2022). The study in broad terms: Samples covering the acute and convalescent phases of COVID-19 were provided by collaborators in the United States, Italy and Spain. The material from the prospective study consisted of cDNA or gDNA derived from T cells, B-cell-depleted T cells, or PBMCs. Subjects who had been exposed to COVID-19, were actively infected with it, or had recovered from it provided the deeply sampled blood TCRbeta repertoires that made up the dataset. The repertoires were released in a freely available public database meant as a resource for research on the immune response to SARS-CoV-2. The samples were drawn from two sources: the first 160 participants of the ongoing ImmuneRACE study, and approximately 1,300 subjects contributed by 6 global collaborators. Sample metadata almost always included a de-identified subject ID, COVID-19 status, age in years and sex. Where available, HLA class I and class II types were taken from metadata supplied by the sample provider and were not determined by assay-based typing.

The research as a whole found: Clinical and demographic metadata were provided uncurated, with the amount varying by source and participant.

Each collaborating institution followed its own protocols to collect whole blood in K2EDTA tubes. Collaborator samples were shipped for TCRbeta analysis as frozen whole blood, isolated PBMCs, or DNA extracted from either sample type. Including the terminal cysteine and phenylalanine, the CDR3 comprises 15 residues. Only CDR3 DNA is held: 45 bases, read in frame from base 1. CDR1 and CDR2 were assigned from the germline V gene as SGHTA and FQGNSA. Trimming leaves V shorter by 5 bases and J shorter by 4 bases, with the junction holding 6 bases beyond the gene matches. TCRbeta CDR3 regions were amplified from genomic DNA using the immunoSEQ Assay, a bias-controlled multiplex PCR. Turning to the authors' computational methods: The number of nucleated cells in each sample was estimated by amplification of reference gene primers within the assay. To quantify the absolute abundance of each unique TCRbeta CDR3 rearrangement, sequence reads were collapsed and filtered. For each sample, productive Simpson clonality was calculated by taking the square root of Simpson's diversity index across productive rearrangements. TCRdb re-hosts the immuneACCESS table, in-frame sequences only. Its copies lack some clones; in the studies checked, an unresolved V gene accounts for under half of them, and the cause for the rest is not known. The V and J calls and clone size were taken over from that table, and D and trimming were inferred from the DNA. A total of under 450,000 clones appear in this sample, approximately 77% of them only once. The ten largest make up 1.1% of the sample.

The TCR comes from a human donor with acute or convalescent COVID-19. The donor label of this sample is uncertain. Sequencing input: peripheral blood. The chain joins TRBV7-2 to TRBJ2-1, and 9 junction bases match TRBD1. The CDR3 region has the sequence CASSKDRGLYNEQFF. The nucleotides are TGTGCCAGCAGCAAGGACAGGGGCTTATACAATGAGCAGTTCTTC.